Sequencing of this TCR beta chain was carried out in a study of T cell responses to AZD1222 COVID-19 vaccine. Study-level findings and limits: Dominant CD4 TCR responses targeted spike regions 160-218 and 743-854.

A word on this clone: Its antigen is not known.

TCRdb's table, derived via immunoSEQ multiplex PCR, lists solely in-frame clones and lacks some. The sample consists of tens of thousands of clones, about 78% of them appearing once. The source is an adult in good health. Sequenced here: peripheral blood, sampled on day 0 of AZD1222 vaccination.

The CDR3 loop reads CASSLSLGTNYGYTF. Written as DNA, the CDR3 is TGTGCCAGCAGTTTATCGCTGGGCACTAACTATGGCTACACCTTC. The chain carries TRBV28 and TRBJ1-2; D remains unclear. The V end was cut by 1 base, the J end by 0 bases, with 9 bases between. Per the germline V gene, CDR1 is MDHEN and CDR2 is SYDVKM. This CDR3 comprises 15 residues.